This TCR beta chain was sequenced in a study of cytomegalovirus exposure and HLA in healthy donors. A multiplex PCR was run with 60 Vbeta primers and 13 Jbeta primers. The data were produced by immunoSEQ multiplex PCR, yet TCRdb's version contains in-frame clones alone and is incomplete. This table has about 130,000 clones, about 73% appearing once. Points from the study as a whole: What a later analysis showed was that several of the most significant clusters appeared linked to common viral pathogens. Immune exposure information available was restricted to CMV serostatus. A prior analysis recorded that most TCR beta V segments were productive about 87% or about 30% of the time. It was confirmed in vitro that three of the CMV-associated chains were specific for CMV antigens.

The sample holds one count of this clone. Its specificity is unknown. V lost 2 bases and J lost 1, with 8 bases in between. The CDR3 loop spans 13 amino acids. Germline V gene data show CDR1 as GTSNPN and CDR2 as SVGIG (reference sequence). This TCR derives from a woman aged 40 to 50 in good health and CMV-seropositive. The sample taken for sequencing was PBMCs. The chain joins TRBV30 to TRBJ1-1, with D unresolved. The CDR3 loop is CAWSWAKNTEAFF. The DNA for the CDR3 is TGTGCCTGGAGTTGGGCCAAGAACACTGAAGCTTTCTTT. Complete variable domain (other parts from reference TRBV30 and TRBJ1-1): SQTIHQWPATLVQPVGSPLSLECTVEGTSNPNLYWYRQAAGRGLQLLFYSVGIGQISSEVPQNLSASRPQDRQFILSSKKLLLSDSGFYLCAWSWAKNTEAFFGQGTRLTVV.